The T cell receptor beta chain described here comes from a study of blood T cell repertoires in COVID-19. The CDR3 is made up of 15 amino acids. V was pared by 4 bases and J by 0 bases, with 10 bases between. CDR1 and CDR2 from the germline V gene are SGHRS and YFSETQ. Sequenced by immunoSEQ multiplex PCR; TCRdb stores in-frame clones only, minus some. This sample yields about 94,000 clones, of which around 87% are seen a single time; 4.5% to 5% belongs to the top ten. V usage is TRBV5-1 and J usage is TRBJ2-2, with a weak D call TRBD1 (5 bases). The source is an elderly woman with acute or convalescent COVID-19. What was sequenced was peripheral blood. The CDR3 spells CASSLGHTNTGELFF. The CDR3 DNA follows: TGCGCCAGCAGCCTTGGACACACGAACACCGGGGAGCTGTTTTTT.